This paragraph covers one TCR beta chain sequence. The data were taken from a study of blood T cell repertoires in COVID-19. CDR1 and CDR2 (germline): KGHSH, LQKENI. V lost 3 bases to trimming and J lost 1 base; unmatched junction nucleotides: 5. This CDR3 has 17 amino acids. Sequencing used immunoSEQ multiplex PCR; TCRdb keeps in-frame clones, though not all of them. The table has 150,000 to 250,000 clones, about nine tenths seen once; the top ten hold around 2.4%. The TCR sequence derives from a woman in her twenties or thirties who had recovered from COVID-19. Sequencing was performed on PBMCs or T cells enriched from blood (not recorded which). This chain uses TRBV18 with TRBJ2-6; 8 positions match TRBD1. CDR3 loop: CASSPGQGKSGANVLTF. The CDR3 region has the DNA TGTGCCAGCTCACCCGGACAGGGAAAATCTGGGGCCAACGTCCTGACTTTC.